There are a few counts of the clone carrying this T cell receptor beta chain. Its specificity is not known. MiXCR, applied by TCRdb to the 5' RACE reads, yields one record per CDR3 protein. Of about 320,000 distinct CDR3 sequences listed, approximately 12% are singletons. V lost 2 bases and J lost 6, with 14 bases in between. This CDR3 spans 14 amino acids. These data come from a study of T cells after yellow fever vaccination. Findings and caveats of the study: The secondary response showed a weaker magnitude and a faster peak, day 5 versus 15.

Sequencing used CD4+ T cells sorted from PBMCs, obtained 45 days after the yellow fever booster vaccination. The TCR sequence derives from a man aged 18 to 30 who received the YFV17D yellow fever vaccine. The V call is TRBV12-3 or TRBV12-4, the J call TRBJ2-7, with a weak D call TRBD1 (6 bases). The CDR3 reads CASSLLRGVSEQYF. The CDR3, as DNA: TGTGCCAGCAGTTTACTCAGGGGAGTAAGCGAGCAGTACTTC.